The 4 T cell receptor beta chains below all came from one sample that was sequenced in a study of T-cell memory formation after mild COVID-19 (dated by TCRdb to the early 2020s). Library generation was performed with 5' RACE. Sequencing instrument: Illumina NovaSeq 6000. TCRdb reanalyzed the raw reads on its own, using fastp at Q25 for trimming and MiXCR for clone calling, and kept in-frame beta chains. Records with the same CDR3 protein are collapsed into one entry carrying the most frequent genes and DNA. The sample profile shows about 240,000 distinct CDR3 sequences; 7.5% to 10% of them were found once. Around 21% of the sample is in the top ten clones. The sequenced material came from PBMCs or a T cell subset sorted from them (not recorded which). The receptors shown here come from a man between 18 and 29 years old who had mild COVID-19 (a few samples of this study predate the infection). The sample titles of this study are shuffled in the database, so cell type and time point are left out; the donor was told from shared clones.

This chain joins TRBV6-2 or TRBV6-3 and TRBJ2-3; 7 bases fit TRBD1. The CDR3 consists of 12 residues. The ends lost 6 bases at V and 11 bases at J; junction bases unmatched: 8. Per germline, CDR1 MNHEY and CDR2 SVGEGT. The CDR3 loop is CASSGDSLKQYF. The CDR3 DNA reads TGTGCCAGCAGCGGGGACAGCCTTAAGCAGTATTTT.

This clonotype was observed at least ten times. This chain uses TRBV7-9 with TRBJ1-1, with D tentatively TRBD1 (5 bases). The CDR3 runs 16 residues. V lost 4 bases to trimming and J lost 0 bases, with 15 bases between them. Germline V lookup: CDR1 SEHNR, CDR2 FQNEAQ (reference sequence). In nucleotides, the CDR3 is TGTGCCAGCAGCTCTCACCCGACAGATATGAACACTGAAGCTTTCTTT. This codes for CASSSHPTDMNTEAFF.

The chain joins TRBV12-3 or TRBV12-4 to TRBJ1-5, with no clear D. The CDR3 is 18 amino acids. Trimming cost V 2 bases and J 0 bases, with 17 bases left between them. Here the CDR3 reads CASSLSGWSGYSNQPQHF. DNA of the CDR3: TGTGCCAGCAGTTTATCCGGGTGGTCTGGGTATAGCAATCAGCCCCAGCATTTT.

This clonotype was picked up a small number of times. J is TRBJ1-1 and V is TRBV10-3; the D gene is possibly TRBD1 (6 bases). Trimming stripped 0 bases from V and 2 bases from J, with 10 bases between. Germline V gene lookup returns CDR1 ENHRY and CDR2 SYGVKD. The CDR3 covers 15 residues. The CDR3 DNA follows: TGTGCCATCAGTGAGTCAGGCAGGGGTAACACTGAAGCTTTCTTT. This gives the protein CAISESGRGNTEAFF.